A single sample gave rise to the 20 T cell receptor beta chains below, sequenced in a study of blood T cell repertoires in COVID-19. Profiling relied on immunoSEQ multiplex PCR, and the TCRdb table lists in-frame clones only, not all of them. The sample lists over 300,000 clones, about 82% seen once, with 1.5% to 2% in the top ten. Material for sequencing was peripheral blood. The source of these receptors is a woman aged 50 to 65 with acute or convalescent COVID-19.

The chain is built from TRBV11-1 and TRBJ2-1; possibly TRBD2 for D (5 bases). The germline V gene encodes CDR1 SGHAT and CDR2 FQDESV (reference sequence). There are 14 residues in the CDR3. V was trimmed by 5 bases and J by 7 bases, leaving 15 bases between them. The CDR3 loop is CASSLVPRVNEQFF. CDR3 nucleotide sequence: TGTGCCAGCAGCCTAGTACCGCGGGTGAATGAGCAGTTCTTC.

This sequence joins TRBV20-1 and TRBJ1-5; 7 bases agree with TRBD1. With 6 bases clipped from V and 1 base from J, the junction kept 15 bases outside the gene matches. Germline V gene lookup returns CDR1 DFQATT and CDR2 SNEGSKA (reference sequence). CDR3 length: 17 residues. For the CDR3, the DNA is TGCAGTGCCAGTTACTTCGACAGGGCAGGGAGCAATCAGCCCCAGCATTTT. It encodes CSASYFDRAGSNQPQHF.

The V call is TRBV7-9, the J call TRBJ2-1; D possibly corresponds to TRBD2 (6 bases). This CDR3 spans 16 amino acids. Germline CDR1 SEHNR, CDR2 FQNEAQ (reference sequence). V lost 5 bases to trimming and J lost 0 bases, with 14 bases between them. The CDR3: CASSPRTSSSYNEQFF. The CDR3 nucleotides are TGTGCCAGCAGCCCCAGAACTAGCTCCTCCTACAATGAGCAGTTCTTC.

The CDR3 protein is CASSPGAPEGNQPQHF. CDR3 nucleotides: TGTGCCAGCAGTCCTGGGGCCCCGGAAGGCAATCAGCCCCAGCATTTT. V and J are TRBV5-4 and TRBJ1-5; TRBD1 is a possible D gene (5 bases). This CDR3 has 16 amino acids. Germline V CDR1 and CDR2: SGHNT, YYREEE (reference sequence). Trimming removed 5 bases from V and 2 bases from J, with 17 bases in between.

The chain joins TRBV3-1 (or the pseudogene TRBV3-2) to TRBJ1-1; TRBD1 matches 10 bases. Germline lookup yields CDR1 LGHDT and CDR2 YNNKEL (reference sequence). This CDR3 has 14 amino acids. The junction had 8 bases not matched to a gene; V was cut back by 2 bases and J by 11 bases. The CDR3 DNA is TGTGCCAGCAGCCAATCCCGGACAGGGGGTCGTGCTTTCTTT. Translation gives CASSQSRTGGRAFF.

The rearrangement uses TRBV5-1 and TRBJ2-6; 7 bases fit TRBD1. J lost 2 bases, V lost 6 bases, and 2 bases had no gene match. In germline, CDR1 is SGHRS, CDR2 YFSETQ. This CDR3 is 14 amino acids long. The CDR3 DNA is TGCGCCAGCACCCAGGGGGCTGGGGCCAACGTCCTGACTTTC. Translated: CASTQGAGANVLTF.

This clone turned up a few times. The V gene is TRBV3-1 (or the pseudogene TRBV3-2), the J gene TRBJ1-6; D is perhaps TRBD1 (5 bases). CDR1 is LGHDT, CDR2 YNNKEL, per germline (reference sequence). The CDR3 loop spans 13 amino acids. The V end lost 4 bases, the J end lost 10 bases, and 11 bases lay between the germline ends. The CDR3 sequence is CASSPQVASPLHF. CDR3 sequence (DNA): TGTGCCAGCAGCCCACAGGTGGCCTCACCCCTCCACTTT.

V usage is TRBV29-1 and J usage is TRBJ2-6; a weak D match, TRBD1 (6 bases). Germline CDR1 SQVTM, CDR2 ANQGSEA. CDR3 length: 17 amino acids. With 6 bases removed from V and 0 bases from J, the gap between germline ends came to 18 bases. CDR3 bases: TGCAGCGTGGCTGCAGGACAGATTTTCTCTGGGGCCAACGTCCTGACTTTC. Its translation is CSVAAGQIFSGANVLTF.

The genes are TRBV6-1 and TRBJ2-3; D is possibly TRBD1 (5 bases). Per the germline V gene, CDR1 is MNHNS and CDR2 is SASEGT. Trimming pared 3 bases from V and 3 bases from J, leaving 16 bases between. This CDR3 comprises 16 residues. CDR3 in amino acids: CASSDIQGSGTDTQYF. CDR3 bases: TGTGCCAGCAGTGATATTCAGGGATCAGGAACAGATACGCAGTATTTT.

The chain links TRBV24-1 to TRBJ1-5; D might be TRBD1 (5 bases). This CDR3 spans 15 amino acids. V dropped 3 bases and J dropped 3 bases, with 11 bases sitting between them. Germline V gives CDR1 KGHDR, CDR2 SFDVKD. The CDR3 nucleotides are TGTGCCACCAGTGATCCCCGACAGAACAATCAGCCCCAGCATTTT. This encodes CATSDPRQNNQPQHF.

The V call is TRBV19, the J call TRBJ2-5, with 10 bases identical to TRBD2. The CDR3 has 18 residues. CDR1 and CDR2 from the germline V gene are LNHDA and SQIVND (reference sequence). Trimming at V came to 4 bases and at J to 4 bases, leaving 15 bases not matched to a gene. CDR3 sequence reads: CASSRTLAGVGAGETQYF. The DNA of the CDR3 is TGTGCCAGTAGTAGGACGCTAGCGGGAGTTGGGGCAGGAGAGACCCAGTACTTC.

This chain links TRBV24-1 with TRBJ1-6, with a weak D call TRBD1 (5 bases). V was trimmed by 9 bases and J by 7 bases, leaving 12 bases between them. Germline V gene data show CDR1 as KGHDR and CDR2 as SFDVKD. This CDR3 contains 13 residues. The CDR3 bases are TGTGCCACCCGACAGACCCAGAATTCACCCCTCCACTTT. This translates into CATRQTQNSPLHF.

CDR3 sequence reads: CASSIYRPWTSGRNEQYF. CDR3 in DNA: TGTGCCAGCAGCATCTACCGCCCCTGGACTAGCGGAAGAAACGAGCAGTACTTC. The chain joins TRBV5-4 to TRBJ2-7; 10 bases agree with TRBD2. Per the germline V gene, CDR1 is SGHNT and CDR2 is YYREEE (reference sequence). Trimming took 4 bases from V and 5 from J; bases not matched to a gene: 18. The CDR3 has 18 residues.

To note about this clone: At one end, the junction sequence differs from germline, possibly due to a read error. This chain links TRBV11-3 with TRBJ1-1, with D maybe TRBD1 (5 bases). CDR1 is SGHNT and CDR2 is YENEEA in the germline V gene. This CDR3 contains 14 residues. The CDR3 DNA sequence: TGTGCCAGCAGCGTAGACGGGGGAGGAACTGAAGCTTTCTTT. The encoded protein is CASSVDGGGTEAFF.

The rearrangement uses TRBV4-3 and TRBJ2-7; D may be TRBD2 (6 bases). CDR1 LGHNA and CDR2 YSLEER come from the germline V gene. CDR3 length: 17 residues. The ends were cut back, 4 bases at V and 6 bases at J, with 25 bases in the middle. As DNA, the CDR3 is TGCGCCAGCAGCCGGGGGGACGGACTATACCGCGACGTCGAGCAGTACTTC. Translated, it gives CASSRGDGLYRDVEQYF.

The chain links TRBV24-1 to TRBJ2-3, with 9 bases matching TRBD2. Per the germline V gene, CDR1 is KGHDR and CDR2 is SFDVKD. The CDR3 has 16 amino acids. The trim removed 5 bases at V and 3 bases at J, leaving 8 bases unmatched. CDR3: CATSARLAEKTDTQYF. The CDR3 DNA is TGTGCCACCAGTGCGCGACTAGCGGAGAAAACAGATACGCAGTATTTT.

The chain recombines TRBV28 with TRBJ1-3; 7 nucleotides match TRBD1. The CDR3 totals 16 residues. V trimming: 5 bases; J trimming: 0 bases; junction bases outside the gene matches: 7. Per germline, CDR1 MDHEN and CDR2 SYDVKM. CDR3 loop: CASSATGATSGNTIYF. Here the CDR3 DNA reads TGTGCCAGCAGTGCCACAGGGGCCACCTCTGGAAACACCATATATTTT. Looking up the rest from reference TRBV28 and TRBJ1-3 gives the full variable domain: DVKVTQSSRYLVKRTGEKVFLECVQDMDHENMFWYRQDPGLGLRLIYFSYDVKMKEKGDIPEGYSVSREKKERFSLILESASTNQTSMYLCASSATGATSGNTIYFGEGSWLTVV.

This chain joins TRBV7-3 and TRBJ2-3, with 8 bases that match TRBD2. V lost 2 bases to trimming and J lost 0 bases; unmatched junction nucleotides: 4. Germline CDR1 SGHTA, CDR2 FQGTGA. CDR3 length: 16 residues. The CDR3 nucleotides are TGTGCCAGCAGCTTAGCCCCTAGCGGGAGCACAGATACGCAGTATTTT. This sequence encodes CASSLAPSGSTDTQYF.

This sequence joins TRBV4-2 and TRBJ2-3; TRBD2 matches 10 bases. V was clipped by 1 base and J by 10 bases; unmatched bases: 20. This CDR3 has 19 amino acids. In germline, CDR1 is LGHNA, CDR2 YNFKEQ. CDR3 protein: CASSQVALAGAGASLAQYF. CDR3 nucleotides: TGTGCCAGCAGCCAAGTAGCCCTAGCGGGAGCAGGGGCCTCATTGGCGCAGTATTTT.

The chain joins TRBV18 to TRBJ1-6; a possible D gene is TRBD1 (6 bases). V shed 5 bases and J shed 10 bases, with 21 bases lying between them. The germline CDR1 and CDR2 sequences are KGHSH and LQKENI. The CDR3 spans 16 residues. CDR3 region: CASSAQQGEDRSPLHF. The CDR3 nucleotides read TGTGCCAGCTCAGCGCAACAGGGTGAGGATCGATCACCCCTCCACTTT.